A single sample gave rise to the 16 T cell receptor beta chains below, sequenced in a study of CD8 T cells in ankylosing spondylitis. TCRdb re-derived calls from the 5' RACE reads in MiXCR, one entry per CDR3 protein. The sample has more than 150,000 distinct CDR3 sequences; roughly 13% are singletons. Sequenced: blood, either unsorted or a sorted T cell fraction (not recorded which). The receptors were gathered from a male donor with ankylosing spondylitis or in good health (not recorded which).

This clonotype was seen more than once but under ten times. The V gene is TRBV29-1, the J gene TRBJ1-1; TRBD1 is a possible D gene (5 bases). Germline lookup yields CDR1 SQVTM and CDR2 ANQGSEA. V lost 4 bases to trimming and J lost 1 base, with 13 bases between them. The CDR3 is 14 residues long. The CDR3 protein is CSVAPGRQNTEAFF. The CDR3 DNA follows: TGCAGCGTTGCCCCGGGACGGCAGAACACTGAAGCTTTCTTT.

The table lists this clonotype with a few counts. The gene calls are TRBV12-3 or TRBV12-4 and TRBJ2-7; TRBD1 matches at 10 bases. V lost 7 bases, J lost 6 bases, and 6 bases stayed unmatched. The CDR3 runs to 13 residues. The CDR3 loop is CASTWGTGAEQYF. In DNA form, the CDR3 reads TGTGCCAGCACCTGGGGGACAGGGGCCGAGCAGTACTTC.

J is TRBJ2-1 and V is TRBV7-9; D gene uncertain. From germline, CDR1 is SEHNR and CDR2 FQNEAQ (reference sequence). With 1 base removed from V and 12 bases from J, the gap between germline ends came to 10 bases. The CDR3 totals 12 residues. CDR3 sequence reads: CASSLVPQMQFF. CDR3 sequence (DNA): TGTGCCAGCAGCTTAGTCCCCCAGATGCAGTTCTTC.

This clonotype was found many times. The V and J genes are TRBV7-9 and TRBJ1-1; TRBD1 might be the D (5 bases). V lost 7 bases and J lost 4, with 16 bases in between. CDR1 and CDR2 (germline): SEHNR, FQNEAQ (reference sequence). This CDR3 is built from 14 residues. CDR3 amino acids: CASTWGGGGTEAFF. In DNA form, the CDR3 reads TGTGCCAGCACCTGGGGGGGAGGAGGCACTGAAGCTTTCTTT.

V and J are TRBV5-1 and TRBJ2-3; D gene unclear. The germline V and J ends were trimmed by 1 base and 1 base, with 7 bases remaining between them. The CDR3 spans 14 residues. CDR1 and CDR2 from the germline V gene are SGHRS and YFSETQ. The CDR3 region is CASSLSTGTDTQYF. In DNA, the CDR3 is TGCGCCAGCAGCTTGTCAACAGGCACAGATACGCAGTATTTT. The entire variable domain, with the rest obtained from reference TRBV5-1 and TRBJ2-3, is as follows: KAGVTQTPRYLIKTRGQQVTLSCSPISGHRSVSWYQQTPGQGLQFLFEYFSETQRNKGNFPGRFSGRQFSNSRSEMNVSTLELGDSALYLCASSLSTGTDTQYFGPGTRLTVL.

Ten or more counts support this clonotype. The chain employs TRBV5-5 and TRBJ2-3, with TRBD2 matching 7 bases. This CDR3 comprises 17 residues. From germline, CDR1 is SGHKS and CDR2 YYEKEE (reference sequence). Trimming removed 0 bases from V and 2 bases from J; junction bases left unmatched: 9. The DNA for the CDR3 is TGTGCCAGCAGCTTGGACCGGACTAGTCACCACACAGATACGCAGTATTTT. This codes for CASSLDRTSHHTDTQYF.

There are a few counts of this clonotype. The rearrangement uses TRBV9 and TRBJ2-7; D assignment may be TRBD1 or TRBD2 (6 bases each). The V end was cut by 0 bases, the J end by 1 base, with 11 bases between. The CDR3 runs 15 residues. Germline CDR1 is SGDLS and CDR2 is YYNGEE. The DNA for the CDR3 is TGTGCCAGCAGCGTAGTGGAGGGGGGTTCCTACGAGCAGTACTTC. Its protein product is CASSVVEGGSYEQYF. Full variable domain (outside the CDR3, taken from reference TRBV9 and TRBJ2-7): DSGVTQTPKHLITATGQRVTLRCSPRSGDLSVYWYQQSLDQGLQFLIQYYNGEERAKGNILERFSAQQFPDLHSELNLSSLELGDSALYFCASSVVEGGSYEQYFGPGTRLTVT.

In this sample, this clonotype turned up a few times. V is TRBV6-5 and J is TRBJ1-5; D unresolved. Trimming stripped 3 bases from V and 3 bases from J, with 9 bases between. Germline loops: CDR1 MNHEY, CDR2 SVGAGI. The CDR3 is 14 residues long. The DNA for the CDR3 is TGTGCCAGCAGTTATAGCAGCTCCAATCAGCCCCAGCATTTT. This translates into CASSYSSSNQPQHF.

The table lists this clonotype with many counts. The rearrangement uses TRBV29-1 and TRBJ2-1; tentatively, D is TRBD1 (6 bases). Germline CDR1 reads SQVTM; CDR2 reads ANQGSEA. V was pared by 6 bases and J by 4 bases, with 16 bases between. The CDR3 has 14 amino acids. DNA for the CDR3: TGCAGCGTATTAACCGGGACAACTTACAATGAGCAGTTCTTC. Amino acid sequence: CSVLTGTTYNEQFF.

The CDR3 DNA sequence: TGTGCCAGCAGCCAAGGGGCTGGGACGCAGTATTTT. Its translation: CASSQGAGTQYF. The V and J genes are TRBV4-2 and TRBJ2-3, with D unclear. The ends were cut back, 1 base at V and 9 bases at J, with 8 bases in the middle. The CDR3 consists of 12 residues. Germline V lookup: CDR1 LGHNA, CDR2 YNFKEQ.

The chain uses TRBV7-9 and TRBJ2-5, with unresolved D. CDR1 and CDR2 (germline): SEHNR, FQNEAQ (reference sequence). This CDR3 region has 13 residues. Trimming took off 4 bases at V and 0 bases at J, with 6 bases between the two ends. The CDR3 DNA is TGTGCCAGCAGCTGGCCCAACCAAGAGACCCAGTACTTC. Translated, it gives CASSWPNQETQYF.

V and J are TRBV7-9 and TRBJ2-7; 9 bases are shared with TRBD1. Unmatched junction bases numbered 10, after V lost 6 bases and J lost 4 bases. Per germline, CDR1 SEHNR and CDR2 FQNEAQ (reference sequence). The CDR3 has 15 residues. CDR3 nucleotides: TGTGCCAGCAGTTCTCCGGGACAGGGTCTTTACGAGCAGTACTTC. It translates to CASSSPGQGLYEQYF.

The rearrangement uses TRBV4-2 and TRBJ2-3, with TRBD1 matching over 9 bases. Per the germline V gene, CDR1 is LGHNA and CDR2 is YNFKEQ. CDR3 length: 19 amino acids. The trim removed 1 base at V and 3 bases at J, leaving 14 bases unmatched. The CDR3 loop is CASSQAPGDRDWVTDTQYF. For the CDR3, the DNA is TGTGCCAGCAGCCAAGCCCCCGGGGACAGGGATTGGGTGACAGATACGCAGTATTTT.

This chain uses TRBV18 with TRBJ2-7; D is ambiguous. In germline, CDR1 is KGHSH, CDR2 LQKENI. The CDR3 has 14 residues. Trimming shortened V by 3 bases and J by 7 bases, and 16 bases separated the two germline ends. CDR3: CASSPESTWREQYF. The CDR3 coding sequence is TGTGCCAGCTCACCGGAGTCCACCTGGCGGGAGCAGTACTTC.

This rearrangement joins TRBV18 to TRBJ2-1; 7 bases align to TRBD2. V shed 0 bases, J shed 0 bases, and the junction held 11 bases outside the gene matches. This CDR3 contains 19 residues. Germline V gives CDR1 KGHSH, CDR2 LQKENI. The CDR3 loop reads CASSPPFGGELSSYNEQFF. CDR3 coding DNA: TGTGCCAGCTCACCACCGTTTGGGGGGGAACTGAGCTCCTACAATGAGCAGTTCTTC. Full variable domain (missing parts from reference TRBV18 and TRBJ2-1): NAGVMQNPRHLVRRRGQEARLRCSPMKGHSHVYWYRQLPEEGLKFMVYLQKENIIDESGMPKERFSAEFPKEGPSILRIQQVVRGDSAAYFCASSPPFGGELSSYNEQFFGPGTRLTVL.

This sequence joins TRBV12-3 or TRBV12-4 and TRBJ2-7; perhaps TRBD2 as D (5 bases). The CDR3 totals 14 residues. V was pared by 5 bases and J by 4 bases, with 15 bases between. Written as DNA, the CDR3 is TGTGCCAGCAGTCCCTCAATGAGCGGATACGAGCAGTACTTC. It translates to CASSPSMSGYEQYF.